This T cell receptor beta chain was found in a study of CD4+ T cells in melanoma. Sequencing was performed with immunoSEQ multiplex PCR; in TCRdb, only in-frame clones are kept and a portion is missing. The sample lists roughly 9,600 clones; about 73% were seen once. Germline CDR1 is SQVTM and CDR2 is ANQGSEA. V was trimmed by 6 bases and J by 2 bases, leaving 20 bases between them. CDR3 length: 16 amino acids. This clone has just a few counts. Its antigen is unknown. Study-level results: In melanoma, neoantigen-specific CD4+ T cells reportedly differed in differentiation state.

This chain links TRBV29-1 with TRBJ2-1; D gene ambiguous. The sample taken for sequencing was cells from a culture (not recorded whether cultured in vitro). The source is a human donor with melanoma. The CDR3 nucleotides read TGCAGCGTCGACGATCCTATAGCTGTAGCCTACAATGAGCAGTTCTTC. Protein sequence: CSVDDPIAVAYNEQFF.